This TCR beta chain came from a study of CD8+ T cells in alopecia areata. Study results and limitations: Among the cells sequenced in scalp samples are also the resident alphabeta T cells of normal skin.

Trimming removed 7 bases from V and 1 base from J; junction bases left unmatched: 4. CDR1 and CDR2 from the germline V gene are SQVTM and ANQGSEA. CDR3 size: 12 residues. Concerning this clone: Its specificity is not known.

RNA extraction was followed by reverse transcription into cDNA, which acted as the sequencing template. Generated by immunoSEQ multiplex PCR, the TCRdb table keeps only in-frame clones and is missing some. The profile shows some 120,000 clones, 45% to 50% of them singletons. The genes are TRBV29-1 and TRBJ2-7, with 7 nucleotides matching TRBD2. The clonotype comes from a human donor with alopecia areata. The sample taken for sequencing was NKG2D-low CD8+ T cells sorted from blood. The CDR3 nucleotides are TGCAGCGCGGCGGGAGAATCCTACGAGCAGTACTTC. Protein: CSAAGESYEQYF.